One T cell receptor (beta chain) is described in this entry. What it binds is unknown. This sample was included in a study of shared clonotypes between healthy human individuals. Germline V gene sequence: CDR1 SNHLY, CDR2 FYNNEI. The CDR3 has 13 residues. The V and J ends lost 6 bases and 4 bases respectively, with 12 bases between them. The authors distributed each subset's genomic DNA evenly over several immunoSEQ plates. Each sorted subset replicate got 200 ng genomic DNA, about 33,000 genomes. The table came from immunoSEQ multiplex PCR; TCRdb's copy has only in-frame clones and leaves some out. The sample contains 2 million to 2.5 million clones, under 95% of which appear only once. Study conclusions and caveats: Non-shared clonotypes had lower generation probabilities than clonotypes shared by all four sorted-subset donors.

The chain combines TRBV2 with TRBJ2-5; D may match TRBD1 or TRBD2 (5 bases each). The sequenced sample consisted of naive CD4+ T cells from PBMCs. Regarding subset: CD45RA+ positively selected. This clonotype originated in a man younger than 35 in good health. Some clones in this sample may be carry-over from other donors' samples. The CDR3 protein is CASSLEGRETQYF. The DNA of the CDR3 is TGTGCCAGCAGCCTCGAGGGGAGAGAGACCCAGTACTTC. The variable domain in full, with the rest retrieved from reference TRBV2 and TRBJ2-5, is EPEVTQTPSHQVTQMGQEVILRCVPISNHLYFYWYRQILGQKVEFLVSFYNNEISEKSEIFDDQFSVERPDGSNFTLKIRSTKLEDSAMYFCASSLEGRETQYFGPGTRLLVL.